This T cell receptor (beta chain) emerged from a study of CD4+ T cells in melanoma. Some clones are missing from TCRdb's copy, which holds only in-frame ones; the method was immunoSEQ multiplex PCR. Among more than 12,000 clones listed, roughly 69% were seen once. By share, this clone ranks as medium-sized (0.01 to 0.1%). CDR3 length equals 14 residues. Deletions cut 1 base from V and 12 bases from J, with 16 bases between. Germline CDR1 and CDR2: SEHNR and FQNEAQ (reference sequence). The sequenced material came from cells from a culture (not recorded whether cultured in vitro). The receptor was derived from a human donor with melanoma. The chain is built from TRBV7-9 and TRBJ2-1; no definite D call. CDR3 sequence: CASSLGDYAPRQFF. CDR3 coding DNA: TGTGCCAGCAGCTTAGGGGATTACGCCCCCCGGCAGTTCTTC.